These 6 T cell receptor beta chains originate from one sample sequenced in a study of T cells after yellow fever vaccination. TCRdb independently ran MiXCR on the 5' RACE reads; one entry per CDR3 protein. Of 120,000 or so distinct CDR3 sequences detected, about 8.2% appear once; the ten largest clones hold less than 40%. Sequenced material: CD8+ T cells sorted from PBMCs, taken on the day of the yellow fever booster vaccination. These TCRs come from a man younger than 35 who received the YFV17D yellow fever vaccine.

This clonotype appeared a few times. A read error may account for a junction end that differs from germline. The CDR3 here is CATSDDRRSNQPQHF. DNA for the CDR3: TGTGCCACCAGTGACGACCGGCGGAGCAATCAGCCCCAGCATTTT. The chain links TRBV6-4 to TRBJ1-5; unclear D gene. The germline V gene encodes CDR1 MRHNA and CDR2 SNTAGT. This CDR3 spans 15 amino acids.

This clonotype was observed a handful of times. CDR3 protein: CASSLYAGGYEQYF. CDR3 sequence (DNA): TGTGCCAGCAGCTTATATGCGGGGGGCTACGAGCAGTACTTC. V and J are TRBV7-3 and TRBJ2-7; 8 bases are shared with TRBD2. Germline-derived CDR1 and CDR2 are SGHTA and FQGTGA. The V segment lost 2 bases and the J segment 3 bases; nucleotides outside the gene matches: 3. The CDR3 is 14 amino acids. The entire variable domain, with the rest obtained from reference TRBV7-3 and TRBJ2-7, is as follows: GAGVSQTPSNKVTEKGKYVELRCDPISGHTALYWYRQSLGQGPEFLIYFQGTGAADDSGLPNDRFFAVRPEGSVSTLKIQRTERGDSAVYLCASSLYAGGYEQYFGPGTRLTVT.

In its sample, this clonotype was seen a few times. CDR3 region: CASSPTGTGTEAFF. The DNA of the CDR3 is TGTGCCAGCAGCCCGACAGGGACCGGCACTGAAGCTTTCTTT. The genes are TRBV6-5 and TRBJ1-1; 7 nucleotides line up with TRBD1. The CDR3 contains 14 residues. Germline trimming cut 6 bases from V and 4 bases from J; bases unmatched to any gene: 8. Looked up from germline, CDR1 is MNHEY and CDR2 is SVGAGI.

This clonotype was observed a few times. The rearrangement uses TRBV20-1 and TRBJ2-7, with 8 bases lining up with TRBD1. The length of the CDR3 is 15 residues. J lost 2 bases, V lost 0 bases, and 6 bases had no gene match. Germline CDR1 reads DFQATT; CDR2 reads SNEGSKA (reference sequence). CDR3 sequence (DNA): TGCAGTGCTAGAGATTGGACAGGGCCAACCTACGAGCAGTACTTC. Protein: CSARDWTGPTYEQYF.

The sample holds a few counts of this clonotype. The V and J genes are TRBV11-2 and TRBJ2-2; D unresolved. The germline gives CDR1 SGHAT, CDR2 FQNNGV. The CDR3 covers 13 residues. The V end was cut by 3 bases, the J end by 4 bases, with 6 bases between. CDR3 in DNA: TGTGCCAGCAGCTTGTGGGGCACCGGGGAGCTGTTTTTT. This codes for CASSLWGTGELFF.

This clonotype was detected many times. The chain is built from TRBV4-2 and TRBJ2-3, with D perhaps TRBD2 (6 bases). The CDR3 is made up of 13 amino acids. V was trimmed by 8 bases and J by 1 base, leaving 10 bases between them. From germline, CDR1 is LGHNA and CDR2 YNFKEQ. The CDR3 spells CASRGLGTDTQYF. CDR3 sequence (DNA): TGTGCCAGCCGGGGACTGGGCACAGATACGCAGTATTTT.